Given below is one TCR beta chain in context. This record belongs to a study of blood T cell repertoires in COVID-19. Study background: Both acute and convalescent COVID-19 samples were obtained from the United States, Italy and Spain. T cells, B-cell-depleted T cells, or PBMCs supplied cDNA or gDNA.

Per the original methods: Amplification with reference gene primers provided the estimates of nucleated cell counts. Clones were sequenced by immunoSEQ multiplex PCR, and TCRdb holds only the in-frame ones, with some missing. Clonal size and the V and J genes are those of that table, whereas D and trimming came from the DNA. Of 50,000 to 75,000 clones listed, under 90% are singletons. Germline CDR1 is MGHRA and CDR2 is YSYEKL. V dropped 1 base and J dropped 8 bases, with 12 bases sitting between them. CDR3 length equals 14 residues. V is TRBV4-1 and J is TRBJ2-1; D is possibly TRBD2 (6 bases). Sequencing input: peripheral blood. The receptor was isolated from a woman older than 75 with active or convalescent COVID-19. The DNA for the CDR3 is TGCGCCAGCAGCCAAGCCGGGGGATCCGATGAGCAGTTCTTC. As protein: CASSQAGGSDEQFF.